Listed here are 27 T cell receptor beta chains from one sample, sequenced in a study of post-analysis software for immune sequencing data (dated by TCRdb to the mid-2010s). What the research found in general, with its limitations: A few TRBV segments, including TRBV5-6, TRBV5-1 and TRBV20-1, were significantly more frequent in patients than controls.

The library was produced with PCR. The reads were generated on an Illumina HiSeq 2500. To reduce PCR and sequencing biases, unique molecular identifiers were incorporated into the TCR beta cDNA libraries. TCRdb reworked the public reads: Q25 trimming with fastp, MiXCR clone assembly, productive beta chains retained. Records with the same CDR3 protein are collapsed into one entry carrying the most frequent genes and DNA. For this sample the table gives more than 500,000 distinct CDR3 sequences, of which 30% to 40% were detected only once. The ten biggest clones cover 4.5% to 7.5% of the sample. The antigens these receptors bind are not known. The sequenced material came from blood. Every receptor here comes from a girl aged 2 to 17 with multiple sclerosis.

The table lists this clonotype with a few counts. The chain recombines TRBV28 with TRBJ2-1; no clear D. Trimming cost V 6 bases and J 7 bases, with 13 bases left between them. The germline CDR1 and CDR2 sequences are MDHEN and SYDVKM. The CDR3 contains 13 residues. The CDR3 loop is CASSTPSPNEQFF. The CDR3 nucleotides are TGTGCCAGCAGCACCCCCTCTCCAAATGAGCAGTTCTTC.

The CDR3 nucleotides read TGTGCCAGCAGCTCAGTTGCCGCCGACGCGAAGCAGTACTTC. Residues: CASSSVAADAKQYF. V gene TRBV7-2 combines with J gene TRBJ2-7; D unclear. In germline, CDR1 is SGHTA, CDR2 FQGNSA. Deletions cut 4 bases from V and 8 bases from J, with 18 bases between. The CDR3 extends over 14 amino acids.

The V gene is TRBV24-1, the J gene TRBJ2-1, with D perhaps being TRBD1 or TRBD2 (6 bases each). CDR1 KGHDR and CDR2 SFDVKD come from the germline V gene. There are 16 residues in the CDR3. V lost 0 bases and J 7 bases, leaving 15 bases between the germline ends. The CDR3 is CATSDLGGLDGNEQFF. The CDR3, as DNA: TGTGCCACCAGTGATTTGGGGGGGCTAGACGGTAATGAGCAGTTCTTC.

The chain joins TRBV20-1 to TRBJ2-1; D may be TRBD2 (6 bases). The CDR3 extends over 14 amino acids. Germline loops: CDR1 DFQATT, CDR2 SNEGSKA (reference sequence). Trimming took 0 bases from V and 7 from J, leaving 13 bases between them. The CDR3 here is CSAREGTLANEQFF. The CDR3 DNA reads as TGCAGTGCTAGAGAAGGGACTCTTGCTAATGAGCAGTTCTTC.

This clonotype was counted only a few times. The chain is built from TRBV7-2 and TRBJ1-2; 7 positions match TRBD1. V dropped 5 bases and J dropped 4; count of bases not matched to a gene: 7. Germline V lookup: CDR1 SGHTA, CDR2 FQGNSA. The CDR3 loop spans 14 amino acids. CDR3 loop: CASSRQTGSYGYTF. CDR3 DNA sequence: TGTGCCAGCAGCAGACAGACAGGGTCCTATGGCTACACCTTC.

This clonotype was seen more than once but under ten times. The genes are TRBV11-2 and TRBJ2-1, with D uncertain. Per the germline V gene, CDR1 is SGHAT and CDR2 is FQNNGV. V lost 2 bases to trimming and J lost 12 bases, with 20 bases between them. The CDR3 is made up of 15 amino acids. CDR3 protein: CASSLKYPYNEWQFF. CDR3 in DNA: TGTGCCAGCAGCTTAAAGTATCCGTACAATGAGTGGCAGTTCTTC.

This chain joins TRBV7-9 and TRBJ1-1; no definite D call. The V gene's germline CDR1 is SEHNR and CDR2 FQNEAQ (reference sequence). V lost 5 bases and J 1 base, leaving 17 bases between the germline ends. CDR3 length: 16 residues. The CDR3 DNA sequence: TGTGCCAGCAGCCCCCGGCACTTACAAGGGAACACTGAAGCTTTCTTT. It is translated as CASSPRHLQGNTEAFF.

This clonotype occurred a few times. The chain has TRBV4-1 and TRBJ2-3; 10 bases are shared with TRBD2. The length of the CDR3 is 16 residues. The germline gives CDR1 MGHRA, CDR2 YSYEKL. V trimming: 3 bases; J trimming: 1 base; junction bases outside the gene matches: 4. The CDR3: CASSHPGTSGTDTQYF. CDR3 DNA sequence: TGCGCCAGCAGCCACCCCGGGACTAGCGGCACAGATACGCAGTATTTT.

The V and J genes are TRBV10-3 and TRBJ2-1, with D unresolved. The CDR3 runs to 15 residues. Deletions cut 9 bases from V and 1 base from J, with 16 bases between. The germline gives CDR1 ENHRY, CDR2 SYGVKD. CDR3 nucleotides: TGTGCCATTGACGACATGGGAACATCCTACAATGAGCAGTTCTTC. Translation: CAIDDMGTSYNEQFF.

This clonotype was detected a few times. V and J are TRBV9 and TRBJ2-6, with no clear D. Trimming took 4 bases from V and 4 from J, leaving 9 bases between them. Germline loops: CDR1 SGDLS, CDR2 YYNGEE. CDR3 size: 14 residues. The CDR3 DNA is TGTGCCAGCAGCACCGGACGGGGGGCCAACGTCCTGACTTTC. It is translated as CASSTGRGANVLTF.

This clonotype was counted only a few times. Mismatch with germline at one junction end may stem from a read error. The chain links TRBV9 to TRBJ2-1; perhaps TRBD2 as D (5 bases). Germline lookup yields CDR1 SGDLS and CDR2 YYNGEE. The CDR3 spans 19 residues. CDR3 sequence reads: CAGSVGGDPRYHTYNEQFF. In nucleotides, the CDR3 is TGTGCCGGCAGCGTAGGAGGTGACCCAAGATATCACACTTACAATGAGCAGTTCTTC.

The V gene is TRBV5-1, the J gene TRBJ2-1; tentatively, D is TRBD2 (5 bases). The V gene lost 0 bases and the J gene lost 7 bases, with 14 bases spanning the gap. Per germline, CDR1 SGHRS and CDR2 YFSETQ. The CDR3 runs 15 residues. The chain's CDR3 is CASSLVIGSGNEQFF. CDR3 nucleotide sequence: TGCGCCAGCAGCTTGGTCATCGGGTCGGGGAATGAGCAGTTCTTC.

The rearrangement links TRBV3-1 to TRBJ2-1; 10 bases agree with TRBD2. V shed 0 bases, J shed 9 bases, and the junction held 14 bases outside the gene matches. CDR1 is LGHDT, CDR2 YNNKEL, per germline (reference sequence). The CDR3 consists of 18 residues. The CDR3 DNA reads TGTGCCAGCAGCCAAGATTTTGGTAGCGGGGGGCTAGGTTCTGAGCAGTTCTTC. Residues: CASSQDFGSGGLGSEQFF.

The chain joins TRBV10-3 to TRBJ2-5; 8 nucleotides line up with TRBD1. Trimming cost V 2 bases and J 4 bases; bases outside gene matches: 9. CDR3 length: 16 amino acids. Germline loops: CDR1 ENHRY, CDR2 SYGVKD. Here the CDR3 reads CAISEPRTGKGETQYF. CDR3 nucleotide sequence: TGTGCCATCAGTGAGCCCCGGACAGGGAAAGGAGAGACCCAGTACTTC.

The J gene is TRBJ1-1, the V gene TRBV18; D is unclear. Germline V gene sequence: CDR1 KGHSH, CDR2 LQKENI. V shed 3 bases and J shed 0 bases, with 11 bases lying between them. The CDR3 consists of 15 residues. The CDR3 loop is CASSPAGRMNTEAFF. CDR3 in DNA: TGTGCCAGCTCACCTGCCGGGAGGATGAACACTGAAGCTTTCTTT. The full variable domain, rest sourced from reference TRBV18 and TRBJ1-1, is NAGVMQNPRHLVRRRGQEARLRCSPMKGHSHVYWYRQLPEEGLKFMVYLQKENIIDESGMPKERFSAEFPKEGPSILRIQQVVRGDSAAYFCASSPAGRMNTEAFFGQGTRLTVV.

The chain employs TRBV20-1 and TRBJ1-2; D call uncertain. The CDR3 is 14 amino acids. The V and J ends lost 0 bases and 4 bases respectively, with 12 bases between them. Germline CDR1 DFQATT, CDR2 SNEGSKA (reference sequence). The CDR3 protein is CSAREADSVYGYTF. In nucleotides, the CDR3 is TGCAGTGCTAGAGAGGCAGATTCCGTCTATGGCTACACCTTC.

The chain carries TRBV5-5 and TRBJ2-5; unclear D gene. The CDR3 loop spans 15 amino acids. Germline V gives CDR1 SGHKS, CDR2 YYEKEE (reference sequence). V lost 5 bases and J 5 bases, leaving 19 bases between the germline ends. CDR3 protein: CASSLGLDLGETQYF. As DNA, the CDR3 is TGTGCCAGCAGTCTCGGATTGGACCTAGGGGAGACCCAGTACTTC.

This clonotype was observed a few times. The CDR3 loop is CASSLVPGVFGYTF. Here the CDR3 DNA reads TGCGCCAGCAGCTTGGTCCCAGGGGTTTTTGGCTACACCTTC. This chain connects TRBV5-1 to TRBJ1-2; D is perhaps TRBD1 (6 bases). In germline, CDR1 is SGHRS, CDR2 YFSETQ. With 0 bases removed from V and 7 bases from J, the gap between germline ends came to 13 bases. This CDR3 is built from 14 residues.

The chain combines TRBV20-1 with TRBJ2-3; possibly TRBD2 for D (7 bases). The CDR3 runs 15 residues. Germline V gives CDR1 DFQATT, CDR2 SNEGSKA (reference sequence). V lost 5 bases to trimming and J lost 4 bases, with 19 bases between them. CDR3 residues: CSAPCSGGVADTQYF. CDR3 DNA: TGCAGTGCTCCCTGTTCGGGGGGCGTCGCAGATACGCAGTATTTT.

The V and J genes are TRBV20-1 and TRBJ2-3; a weak D match, TRBD2 (6 bases). Germline values: CDR1 DFQATT, CDR2 SNEGSKA (reference sequence). The CDR3 spans 13 residues. Between the trimmed V and J ends, which lost 6 bases and 2 bases, there was a span of 12 bases. The CDR3: CSAPPDYTDTQYF. The CDR3 DNA reads TGCAGTGCCCCGCCGGACTACACAGATACGCAGTATTTT.

This chain connects TRBV6-1 to TRBJ2-3; TRBD2 agrees at 10 bases. CDR1 MNHNS and CDR2 SASEGT come from the germline V gene. Trimming took 2 bases from V and 6 from J; bases not matched to a gene: 14. The length of the CDR3 is 18 residues. CDR3 coding DNA: TGTGCCAGCAGTGAACTAGCGGGGGCCCTTCCTCTGCGGGATACGCAGTATTTT. Translated: CASSELAGALPLRDTQYF.

The chain links TRBV10-3 to TRBJ2-1; 14 bases map to TRBD2. The V segment lost 6 bases and the J segment 5 bases; nucleotides outside the gene matches: 3. CDR3 size: 15 residues. Germline V gene data show CDR1 as ENHRY and CDR2 as SYGVKD. CDR3 region: CAIRGTSGGNNEQFF. The CDR3 coding sequence is TGTGCCATCAGAGGGACTAGCGGGGGTAACAATGAGCAGTTCTTC.

This clonotype occurred many times. The chain is built from TRBV15 and TRBJ2-5; D not resolved. Germline V gives CDR1 LNHNV, CDR2 YYDKDF (reference sequence). CDR3 length equals 12 residues. V was pared by 6 bases and J by 1 base, with 6 bases between. The CDR3 DNA sequence: TGTGCCACCAGTATTTCCCAAGAGACCCAGTACTTC. As protein: CATSISQETQYF.

The rearrangement links TRBV4-1 to TRBJ2-5; the D gene could be TRBD1 or TRBD2 (5 bases each). This CDR3 contains 16 residues. The V end lost 5 bases, the J end lost 2 bases, and 18 bases lay between the germline ends. Germline-derived CDR1 and CDR2 are MGHRA and YSYEKL. The CDR3 sequence: CASSSGWGTVQETQYF. CDR3 coding DNA: TGCGCCAGCAGCTCAGGTTGGGGGACCGTACAAGAGACCCAGTACTTC.

This chain links TRBV10-3 with TRBJ2-3; 9 nucleotides match TRBD2. This CDR3 spans 19 amino acids. The trim removed 7 bases at V and 0 bases at J, leaving 17 bases unmatched. The germline V gene has CDR1 ENHRY and CDR2 SYGVKD. The CDR3 loop is CAIKGVSSGGPSSTDTQYF. The CDR3, as DNA: TGTGCCATCAAGGGTGTGAGTAGCGGGGGACCCTCTAGCACAGATACGCAGTATTTT.

The chain links TRBV20-1 to TRBJ2-1; D perhaps matches TRBD1 (6 bases). The V end was cut by 6 bases, the J end by 8 bases, with 17 bases between. The V gene's germline CDR1 is DFQATT and CDR2 SNEGSKA (reference sequence). This CDR3 spans 13 amino acids. CDR3 in amino acids: CSARGGAVDEQFF. The CDR3 bases are TGCAGTGCCAGGGGTGGGGCCGTTGATGAGCAGTTCTTC.

The J gene is TRBJ2-5, the V gene TRBV5-1; no definite D call. The CDR3 consists of 17 residues. Trimming pared 0 bases from V and 4 bases from J, leaving 19 bases between. Germline V gene lookup returns CDR1 SGHRS and CDR2 YFSETQ. CDR3 nucleotide sequence: TGCGCCAGCAGCTTGGAAAGTAAAGGTGCTAGTTCAGAGACCCAGTACTTC. Translating gives CASSLESKGASSETQYF.